What follows describes a single T cell receptor beta chain. Its antigen remains unknown. TCRdb keeps only in-frame clones here, not all; method: immunoSEQ multiplex PCR. This table holds 2 million to 2.5 million clones, 80% to 95% found once. Division of CD4+ cells produced a CD45RA+ naive subset and a CD45RA-negative memory subset. The data were taken from a study of shared clonotypes between healthy human individuals. Study-level information: Contributing individuals were a couple of females and a few males aged 18 to 49. Every donor yielded three CD4 naive, three CD4 memory, two CD8 naive and one CD8 memory plate.

CDR1 and CDR2 from the germline V gene are SEHNR and FQNEAQ (reference sequence). The CDR3 has 14 amino acids. V was trimmed by 5 bases and J by 5 bases, leaving 16 bases between them. Study observations and caveats: Sequencing depth was expected to affect clonotype sharing among donors.

J is TRBJ2-7 and V is TRBV7-9; D possibly corresponds to TRBD2 (5 bases). The origin of this receptor is a young man in good health. Some clones in this sample may be carry-over from other donors' samples. Sequences were obtained from naive CD4+ T cells from PBMCs. Subset described: CD45RA+ positively selected. CDR3 nucleotides: TGTGCCAGCAGCGAAGAGGGTAATTGGGACGAGCAGTACTTC. The encoded protein is CASSEEGNWDEQYF.